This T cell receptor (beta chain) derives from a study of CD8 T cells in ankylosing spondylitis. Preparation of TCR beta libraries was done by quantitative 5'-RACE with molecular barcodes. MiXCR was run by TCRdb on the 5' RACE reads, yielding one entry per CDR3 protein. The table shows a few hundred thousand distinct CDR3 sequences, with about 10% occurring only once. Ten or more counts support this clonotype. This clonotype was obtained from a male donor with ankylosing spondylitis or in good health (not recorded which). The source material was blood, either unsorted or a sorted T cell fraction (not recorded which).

The CDR3: CSVGGWPSELYEQYF. CDR3 sequence (DNA): TGCAGCGTCGGAGGGTGGCCATCCGAACTCTACGAGCAGTACTTC. The chain carries TRBV29-1 and TRBJ2-7; maybe TRBD2 (6 bases). Germline V gene lookup returns CDR1 SQVTM and CDR2 ANQGSEA. V dropped 6 bases and J dropped 3 bases, with 21 bases sitting between them. CDR3 length: 15 amino acids.